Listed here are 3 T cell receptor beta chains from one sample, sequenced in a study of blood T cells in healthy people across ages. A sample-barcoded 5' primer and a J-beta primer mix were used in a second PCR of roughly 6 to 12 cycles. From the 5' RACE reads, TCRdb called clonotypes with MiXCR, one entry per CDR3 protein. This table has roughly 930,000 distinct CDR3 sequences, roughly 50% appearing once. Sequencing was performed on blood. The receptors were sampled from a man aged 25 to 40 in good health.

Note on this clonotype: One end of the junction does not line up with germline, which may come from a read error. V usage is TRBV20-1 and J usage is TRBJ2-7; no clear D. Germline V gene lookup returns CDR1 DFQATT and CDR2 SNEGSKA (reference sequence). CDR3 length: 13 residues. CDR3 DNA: TGCAGTGCTAGAGTTTCCGCCTCCTACGAGCAGTGCTTC. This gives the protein CSARVSASYEQCF.

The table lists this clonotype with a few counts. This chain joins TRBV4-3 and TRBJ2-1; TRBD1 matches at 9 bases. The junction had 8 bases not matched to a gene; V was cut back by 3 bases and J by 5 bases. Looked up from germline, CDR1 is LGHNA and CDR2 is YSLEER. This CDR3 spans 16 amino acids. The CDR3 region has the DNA TGCGCCAGCAGCCAGGGCCGGGACAGGGTCAACAATGAGCAGTTCTTC. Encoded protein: CASSQGRDRVNNEQFF.

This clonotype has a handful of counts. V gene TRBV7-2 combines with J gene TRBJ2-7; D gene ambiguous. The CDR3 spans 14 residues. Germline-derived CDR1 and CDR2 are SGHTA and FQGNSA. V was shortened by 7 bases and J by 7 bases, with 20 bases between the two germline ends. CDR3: CASTRDVSLGEQYF. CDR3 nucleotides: TGTGCCAGCACCCGAGACGTCAGTTTGGGGGAGCAGTACTTC. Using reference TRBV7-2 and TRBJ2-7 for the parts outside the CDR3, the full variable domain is GAGVSQSPSNKVTEKGKDVELRCDPISGHTALYWYRQSLGQGLEFLIYFQGNSAPDKSGLPSDRFSAERTGGSVSTLTIQRTQQEDSAVYLCASTRDVSLGEQYFGPGTRLTVT.